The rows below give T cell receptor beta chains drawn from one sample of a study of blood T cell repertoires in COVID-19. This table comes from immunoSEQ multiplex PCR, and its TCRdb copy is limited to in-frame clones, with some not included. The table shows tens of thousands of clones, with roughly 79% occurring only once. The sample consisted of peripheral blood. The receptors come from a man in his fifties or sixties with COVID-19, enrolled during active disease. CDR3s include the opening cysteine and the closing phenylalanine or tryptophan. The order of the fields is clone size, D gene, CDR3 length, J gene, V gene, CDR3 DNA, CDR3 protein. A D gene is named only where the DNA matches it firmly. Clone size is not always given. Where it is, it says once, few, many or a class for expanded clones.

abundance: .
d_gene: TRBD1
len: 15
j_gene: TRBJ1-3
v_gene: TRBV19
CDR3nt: TGTGCCAGTAGTAAACCCAGGGACAGGGTCAACACCATATATTTT
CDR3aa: CASSKPRDRVNTIYF

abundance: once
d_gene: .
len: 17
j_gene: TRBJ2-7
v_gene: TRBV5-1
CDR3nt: TGCGCCAGCAGCTTGTGGGACACGCCAAACCGAGGTGCCGAGCAGTACTTC
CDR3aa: CASSLWDTPNRGAEQYF

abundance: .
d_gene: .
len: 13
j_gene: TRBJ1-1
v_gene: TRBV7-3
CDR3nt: TGTGCCAGCAGCACAGAGATGAACACTGAAGCTTTCTTT
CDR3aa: CASSTEMNTEAFF

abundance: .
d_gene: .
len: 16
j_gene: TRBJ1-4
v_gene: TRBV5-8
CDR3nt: TGTGCCAGCAGCTTGGTGAGGCGTTCAACGGGTGAAAAACTGTTTTTT
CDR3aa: CASSLVRRSTGEKLFF

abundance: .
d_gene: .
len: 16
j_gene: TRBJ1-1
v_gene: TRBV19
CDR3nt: TGTGCCAGTAGTATCCGGCAGCGGAGGGTGAACACTGAAGCTTTCTTT
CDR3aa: CASSIRQRRVNTEAFF

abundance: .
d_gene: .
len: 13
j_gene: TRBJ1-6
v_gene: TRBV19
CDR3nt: TGTGCCAGTAGTGTCAGGGGTAATTCACCCCTCCACTTT
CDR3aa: CASSVRGNSPLHF

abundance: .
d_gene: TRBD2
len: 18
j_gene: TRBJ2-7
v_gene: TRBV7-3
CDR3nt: TGTGCCAGCAGCTCTAATGGGCCTCAGAGCGGGAGGGCCCACGAGCAGTACTTC
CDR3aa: CASSSNGPQSGRAHEQYF

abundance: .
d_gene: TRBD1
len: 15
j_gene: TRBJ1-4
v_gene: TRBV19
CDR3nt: TGTGCCAGTAGTAACACCGGGACAGGGGGTGAAAAACTGTTTTTT
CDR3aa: CASSNTGTGGEKLFF

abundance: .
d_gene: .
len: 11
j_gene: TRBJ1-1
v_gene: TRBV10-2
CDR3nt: TGCGCCGCACAGGGGAACACTGAAGCTTTCTTT
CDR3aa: CAAQGNTEAFF

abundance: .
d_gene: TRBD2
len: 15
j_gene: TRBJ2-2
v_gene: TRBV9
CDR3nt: TGTGCCAGCAGCGGGTCACGGGGAGGGTTCGGGGAGCTGTTTTTT
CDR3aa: CASSGSRGGFGELFF

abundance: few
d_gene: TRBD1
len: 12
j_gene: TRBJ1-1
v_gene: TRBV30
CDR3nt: TGTGCCTGGGACAGGGGAAGGACTGAAGCTTTCTTT
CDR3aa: CAWDRGRTEAFF

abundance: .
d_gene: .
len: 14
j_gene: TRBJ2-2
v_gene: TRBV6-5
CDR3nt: TGTGCCAGCAGTTACTCGATCAGGGTCTGGGAGCTGTTTTTT
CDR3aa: CASSYSIRVWELFF

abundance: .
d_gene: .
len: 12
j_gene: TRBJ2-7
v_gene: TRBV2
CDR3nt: TGTGCCAGCAGTGGGCGGGTCTACGAGCAGTACTTC
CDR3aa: CASSGRVYEQYF

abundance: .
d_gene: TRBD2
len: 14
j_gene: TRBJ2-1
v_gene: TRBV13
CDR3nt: TGTGCCAGCAGCTTCCGACTAGCCTCCAATGAGCAGTTCTTC
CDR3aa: CASSFRLASNEQFF

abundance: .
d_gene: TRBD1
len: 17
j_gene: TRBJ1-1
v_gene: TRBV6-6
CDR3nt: TGTGCCAGCAGTCCCTCGACAGGGAACGGTATGAACACTGAAGCTTTCTTT
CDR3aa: CASSPSTGNGMNTEAFF

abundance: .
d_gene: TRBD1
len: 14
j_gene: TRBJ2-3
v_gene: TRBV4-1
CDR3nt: TGCGCCAGCAGCCAAGGGGACAGGGGGCGCGATGTGTATTTT
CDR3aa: CASSQGDRGRDVYF

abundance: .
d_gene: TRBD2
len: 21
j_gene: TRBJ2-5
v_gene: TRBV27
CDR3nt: TGTGCCAGCAGTTTCCTAGACCCTCTAGCGGGAGGGCCCGGAGGGTTAGAGACCCAGTACTTC
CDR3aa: CASSFLDPLAGGPGGLETQYF

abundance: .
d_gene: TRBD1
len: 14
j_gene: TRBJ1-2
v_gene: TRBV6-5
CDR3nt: TGTGCCAGCAGCACAGGGGGTTTACCCTATGGCTACACCTTC
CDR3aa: CASSTGGLPYGYTF

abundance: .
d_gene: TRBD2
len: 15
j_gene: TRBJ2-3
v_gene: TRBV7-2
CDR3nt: TGTGCCAGCAGCTTATGGCGGGGGAGCACAGATACGCAGTATTTT
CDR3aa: CASSLWRGSTDTQYF

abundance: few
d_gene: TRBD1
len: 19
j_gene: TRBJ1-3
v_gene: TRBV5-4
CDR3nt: TGTGCCAGCAGCTTTGGCCGGGACAGCCCTCGCCACTCTGGAAACACCATATATTTT
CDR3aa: CASSFGRDSPRHSGNTIYF

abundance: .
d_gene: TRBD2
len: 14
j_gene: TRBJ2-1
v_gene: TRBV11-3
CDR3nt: TGTGCCAGCGCTAGCGGGGGGTCCTACAATGAGCAGTTCTTC
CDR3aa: CASASGGSYNEQFF

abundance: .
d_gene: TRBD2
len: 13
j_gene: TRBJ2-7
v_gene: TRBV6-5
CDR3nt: TGTGCCAGCAGCCCGTGGGGGGGCTACGAGCAGTACTTC
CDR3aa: CASSPWGGYEQYF

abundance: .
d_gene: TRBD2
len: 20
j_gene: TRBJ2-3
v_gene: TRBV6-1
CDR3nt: TGTGCCAGCAGTGGGGGGCTAGCGGGAGGGTTCGCTAGTCGCACAGATACGCAGTATTTT
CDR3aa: CASSGGLAGGFASRTDTQYF

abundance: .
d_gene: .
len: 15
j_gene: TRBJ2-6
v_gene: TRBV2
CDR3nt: TGTGCCAGCAGTGAATTCAGGGCTGGGGCCAACGTCCTGACTTTC
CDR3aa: CASSEFRAGANVLTF

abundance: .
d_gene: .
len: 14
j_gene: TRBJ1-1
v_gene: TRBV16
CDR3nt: TGTGCCAGCAGAACGGGGACACAGAACACTGAAGCTTTCTTT
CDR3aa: CASRTGTQNTEAFF

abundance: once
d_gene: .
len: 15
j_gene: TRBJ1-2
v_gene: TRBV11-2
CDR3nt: TGTGCCAGCAGCCAAGAAGGCTCCGGGAGGAATGGCTACACCTTC
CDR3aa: CASSQEGSGRNGYTF

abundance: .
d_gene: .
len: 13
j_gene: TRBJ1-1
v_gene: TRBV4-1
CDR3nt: TGCGCCAGCAGCCCCGCCGGGGGGCCTGAAGCTTTCTTT
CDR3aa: CASSPAGGPEAFF

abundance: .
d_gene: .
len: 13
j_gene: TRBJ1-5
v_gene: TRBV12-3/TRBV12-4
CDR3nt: TGTGCCAGCAGCCAAGGAGCGGAACAGCCCCAGCATTTT
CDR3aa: CASSQGAEQPQHF

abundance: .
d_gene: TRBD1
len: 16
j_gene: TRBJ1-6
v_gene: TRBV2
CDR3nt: TGTGCCAGCAGTGACCAGGGACAGGGCGTGCGGTCACCCCTCCACTTT
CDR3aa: CASSDQGQGVRSPLHF

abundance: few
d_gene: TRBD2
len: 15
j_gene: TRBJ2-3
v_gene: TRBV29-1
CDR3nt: TGCAGCGTTCGGGGACTAGCGGGACGCACAGATACGCAGTATTTT
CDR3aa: CSVRGLAGRTDTQYF